This entry lists 15 T cell receptor beta chains sequenced from one sample in a study of spatial heterogeneity in lung cancer (dated by TCRdb to about 2019). The paper as a whole reports these results and caveats: The tumor nonsynonymous mutation count correlated with the number of expanded intratumoral alpha and beta TCRs.

The time point label on this specimen signifies: sample taken at primary tumor resection. Antigens for these TCRs are unknown. The library came from 5' RACE. The sequencer listed for this sample is NextSeq 500. The raw public data were reprocessed by TCRdb itself: fastp quality trimming at Q25, MiXCR clonotype calling, in-frame beta chains only. All rows with the same CDR3 protein become a single entry with the most common DNA and genes. Within this sample are around 5,000 distinct CDR3 sequences, with less than 35% of them counted one time only. Approximately 27% of the sample is in the top ten clones. This material consisted of lung tumor tissue, taken at surgery. Receptors were obtained from a female donor with early-stage non-small cell lung cancer.

V gene TRBV18 combines with J gene TRBJ2-1; TRBD1 or TRBD2 may be the D gene (6 bases each). Trimming removed 6 bases at V and 3 bases at J, with 21 bases between. Germline CDR1 is KGHSH and CDR2 is LQKENI. The CDR3 sequence is 17 residues long. CDR3 sequence: CASSMLGGQLGYNEQFF. CDR3 nucleotide sequence: TGTGCCAGCTCGATGTTGGGGGGCCAATTAGGCTACAATGAGCAGTTCTTC.

There are a few counts of this clonotype. The chain links TRBV5-1 to TRBJ2-7; the D is unclear. The CDR3 runs to 13 residues. V was trimmed by 0 bases and J by 7 bases, leaving 11 bases between them. Germline CDR1 is SGHRS and CDR2 is YFSETQ. The DNA of the CDR3 is TGCGCCAGCAGCTTGGTAGCATCTGGGGAGCAGTACTTC. As protein: CASSLVASGEQYF.

There are a few counts of this clonotype. This chain links TRBV7-9 with TRBJ1-1; D gene uncertain. V was pared by 4 bases and J by 3 bases, with 15 bases between. This CDR3 region has 15 residues. Per the germline V gene, CDR1 is SEHNR and CDR2 is FQNEAQ (reference sequence). Here the CDR3 reads CASSSTPRTYTEAFF. Here the CDR3 DNA reads TGTGCCAGCAGCTCGACCCCCAGGACCTACACTGAAGCTTTCTTT.

This clonotype qualifies as large. The V and J genes are TRBV7-8 and TRBJ2-1, with D maybe TRBD2 (6 bases). The germline V gene has CDR1 SGHVS and CDR2 FQNEAQ. This CDR3 spans 15 amino acids. Trimming pared 2 bases from V and 4 bases from J, leaving 12 bases between. CDR3: CASSLSGRTYNEQFF. Here the CDR3 DNA reads TGTGCCAGCAGCTTATCCGGGAGAACTTACAATGAGCAGTTCTTC.

Ten or more counts support this clonotype. The chain uses TRBV5-1 and TRBJ2-3; possible D gene TRBD1, 5 bases. CDR1 and CDR2 from the germline V gene are SGHRS and YFSETQ. V lost 4 bases and J lost 3, with 15 bases in between. There are 15 residues in the CDR3. The CDR3 region is CASSPRQKWTDTQYF. The CDR3 bases are TGCGCCAGCAGCCCAAGACAGAAGTGGACAGATACGCAGTATTTT. The complete variable domain, with remaining parts taken from reference TRBV5-1 and TRBJ2-3, reads KAGVTQTPRYLIKTRGQQVTLSCSPISGHRSVSWYQQTPGQGLQFLFEYFSETQRNKGNFPGRFSGRQFSNSRSEMNVSTLELGDSALYLCASSPRQKWTDTQYFGPGTRLTVL.

By its share, this clonotype is medium-sized (0.01 to 0.1%). The chain joins TRBV5-6 to TRBJ2-3, with D perhaps TRBD1 (5 bases). V was clipped by 2 bases and J by 5 bases, with 15 bases between them. CDR1 is SGHDT and CDR2 is YYEEEE in the germline V gene. This CDR3 is 15 amino acids long. The CDR3 spells CASSFGAQSQDTQYF. CDR3 sequence (DNA): TGTGCCAGCAGCTTTGGGGCCCAAAGTCAAGATACGCAGTATTTT.

By share, this clonotype ranks as medium-sized. V usage is TRBV4-2 and J usage is TRBJ2-3; the D call may be TRBD1 or TRBD2 (5 bases each). The CDR3 has 14 amino acids. Germline V CDR1 and CDR2: LGHNA, YNFKEQ. V was shortened by 4 bases and J by 6 bases, with 14 bases between the two germline ends. DNA for the CDR3: TGTGCCAGCAGCCGAGGGGACGGCGACGATACGCAGTATTTT. This translates into CASSRGDGDDTQYF.

This clonotype was seen repeatedly, ten times or more. The chain carries TRBV30 and TRBJ2-7, with 9 bases lining up with TRBD1. CDR3 length equals 15 residues. The V gene end was trimmed by 4 bases and the J gene end by 2 bases; junction bases not matched to a gene: 9. Germline CDR1 and CDR2: GTSNPN and SVGIG (reference sequence). For the CDR3, the DNA is TGTGCCTGGACCAATGGACAGGGGCGACCCTACGAGCAGTACTTC. This translates into CAWTNGQGRPYEQYF.

The rearrangement uses TRBV28 and TRBJ1-5; D gene ambiguous. This CDR3 region has 16 residues. The V end lost 4 bases, the J end lost 5 bases, and 18 bases lay between the germline ends. Germline V lookup: CDR1 MDHEN, CDR2 SYDVKM. The CDR3 sequence is CASSWGGSASYQPQHF. In nucleotides, the CDR3 is TGTGCCAGCAGTTGGGGTGGGTCAGCTTCCTATCAGCCCCAGCATTTT.

By frequency in the sample, this clonotype is medium-sized. The chain uses TRBV18 and TRBJ2-1; D is perhaps TRBD2 (5 bases). CDR3 length: 15 residues. The V end was cut by 5 bases, the J end by 3 bases, with 14 bases between. Germline CDR1 reads KGHSH; CDR2 reads LQKENI. CDR3 sequence reads: CASSSTGSLYNEQFF. The CDR3 DNA sequence: TGTGCCAGCTCATCAACGGGGTCCCTCTACAATGAGCAGTTCTTC.

The rearrangement joins TRBV15 to TRBJ2-4; 11 nucleotides agree with TRBD2. CDR1 and CDR2 (germline): LNHNV, YYDKDF (reference sequence). This CDR3 region has 16 residues. V was pared by 0 bases and J by 14 bases, with 12 bases of the junction left unmatched. DNA for the CDR3: TGTGCCACCAGCAGAGATCGACTAGCGGGGATGGGTACGGAGTACTTC. It specifies CATSRDRLAGMGTEYF.

Regarding this clonotype: The junction does not match germline at one end; this may be a read error. The gene calls are TRBV7-7 and TRBJ2-1, with D perhaps TRBD2 (5 bases). This CDR3 has 15 amino acids. Germline lookup yields CDR1 SSHAT and CDR2 FNYEAQ (reference sequence). CDR3 nucleotides: TGTGCTAGCAGCTTAGGGCCGGGAACGGACAATGAGCAGTTCTTC. Translated: CASSLGPGTDNEQFF.

This clonotype counts as medium-sized (0.01 to 0.1%). The rearrangement links TRBV10-3 to TRBJ2-2, with D unresolved. Trimming stripped 2 bases from V and 0 bases from J, with 4 bases between. This CDR3 is built from 14 residues. CDR1 is ENHRY and CDR2 is SYGVKD in the germline V gene. CDR3: CAISEASNTGELFF. The CDR3 nucleotides are TGTGCCATCAGTGAGGCCTCGAACACCGGGGAGCTGTTTTTT.

There are many counts of this clonotype. This chain connects TRBV11-2 to TRBJ2-1; TRBD2 agrees at 10 bases. CDR1 SGHAT and CDR2 FQNNGV come from the germline V gene. The CDR3 has 15 amino acids. With 1 base clipped from V and 7 bases from J, the junction kept 4 bases outside the gene matches. The CDR3 DNA is TGTGCCAGCAGCTTAGTAGCGGGGGGCAGGAATGAGCAGTTCTTC. Translating gives CASSLVAGGRNEQFF.

Relative to its sample, this clonotype is medium-sized (0.01 to 0.1%). The rearrangement joins TRBV10-3 to TRBJ2-7; 8 positions match TRBD1. The CDR3 consists of 13 residues. With 11 bases clipped from V and 2 bases from J, the junction kept 8 bases outside the gene matches. Germline V gene data show CDR1 as ENHRY and CDR2 as SYGVKD. The CDR3 loop is CAVADRATYEQYF. CDR3 coding DNA: TGTGCCGTTGCGGACAGGGCTACCTACGAGCAGTACTTC.